Listed below are T cell receptor beta chains from one sample, sequenced in a study of T cells in Graves' hyperthyroidism and ophthalmopathy. TCRdb reanalysed the multiplex PCR reads using MiXCR and keeps one entry per CDR3 protein. Here the sample spans about 400,000 distinct CDR3 sequences, approximately 14% being singletons. The specimen was blood. The receptors were sampled from a woman younger than 30 with Graves' hyperthyroidism. CDR3s include the opening cysteine and the closing phenylalanine or tryptophan.

TRBV12-3/TRBV12-4	13	TRBJ1-1	CASKRSGETEAFF
TRBV7-9	15	TRBJ2-7	CASSLEGSTSYEQYF
TRBV11-1	14	TRBJ2-2	CASSLGWQTGELFF
TRBV3-1	15	TRBJ2-7	CASSQASSQAYEQYF
TRBV28	11	TRBJ2-1	CASSIFNEQFF
TRBV20-1	18	TRBJ2-3	CSASGLASGSRSTDTQYF
TRBV28	16	TRBJ2-2	CASRNTGPRRTGELFF
TRBV5-1	17	TRBJ2-1	CASSPFKSGSSYNEQFF
TRBV12-5	13	TRBJ2-1	CASGQDRYNEQFF
TRBV7-8	14	TRBJ1-1	CASSLRIYGTEAFF
TRBV9	14	TRBJ2-5	CASSLGTTRETQYF
TRBV29-1	14	TRBJ2-1	CSAGGASGVDEQFF
TRBV10-3	14	TRBJ1-1	CAIRGGEGLTEAFF
TRBV6-2/TRBV6-3	14	TRBJ2-3	CASSGDRSIDTQYF
TRBV18	13	TRBJ1-2	CASSRQPNYGYTF
TRBV7-2	15	TRBJ2-1	CASSLEGREYNEQFF
TRBV14	15	TRBJ2-7	CASSQGARRTYEQYF
TRBV7-3	14	TRBJ2-3	CASSLSPGTDTQYF
TRBV27	13	TRBJ1-1	CASRDTGGREAFF
TRBV11-2	15	TRBJ2-1	CASSARPGWGNEQFF
TRBV12-3/TRBV12-4	14	TRBJ2-5	CASSQYTSQETQYF
TRBV11-2	16	TRBJ2-3	CASSWGLAGGTSTQYF
TRBV7-9	14	TRBJ2-7	CASTKTGGGYEQYF
TRBV6-1	16	TRBJ1-1	CASREKGGSTWAEAFF
TRBV28	13	TRBJ1-2	CASSFRDNYGYTF
TRBV7-8	11	TRBJ2-4	CASSLDDIQYF
TRBV5-1	15	TRBJ1-1	CASSFRDSMNTEAFF
TRBV30	12	TRBJ2-7	CAWSQQGREQYF
TRBV3-1	16	TRBJ1-1	CASSPHPGQGTTEAFF
TRBV4-1	12	TRBJ1-1	CASTGQGTEAFF
TRBV27	16	TRBJ2-3	CASRFSGRRITDTQYF
TRBV7-2	13	TRBJ2-5	CASSLVRTETQYF
TRBV20-1	15	TRBJ1-5	CSASRKEYSNQPQHF
TRBV19	16	TRBJ1-1	CASSLKGQVTNTEAFF
TRBV28	12	TRBJ2-7	CASSFGAGEQYF
TRBV5-6	13	TRBJ2-3	CASSHSSTDTQYF
TRBV11-2	15	TRBJ2-7	CASSLESGLTYEQYF